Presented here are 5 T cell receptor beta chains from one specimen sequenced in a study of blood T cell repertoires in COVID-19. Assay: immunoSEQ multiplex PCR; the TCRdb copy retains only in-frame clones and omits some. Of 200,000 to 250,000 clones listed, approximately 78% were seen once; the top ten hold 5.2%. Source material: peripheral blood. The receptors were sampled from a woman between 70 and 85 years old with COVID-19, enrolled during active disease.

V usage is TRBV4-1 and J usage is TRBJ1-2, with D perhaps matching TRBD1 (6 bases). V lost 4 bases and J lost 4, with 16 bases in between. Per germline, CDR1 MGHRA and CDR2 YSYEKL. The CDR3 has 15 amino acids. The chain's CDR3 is CASSLSLGQLYGYTF. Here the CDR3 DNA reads TGCGCCAGCAGCCTTAGCCTAGGACAGCTCTATGGCTACACCTTC.

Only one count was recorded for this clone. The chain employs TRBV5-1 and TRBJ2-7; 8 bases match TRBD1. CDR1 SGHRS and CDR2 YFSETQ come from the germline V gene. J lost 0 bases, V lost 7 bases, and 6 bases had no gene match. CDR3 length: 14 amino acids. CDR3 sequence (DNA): TGCGCCAGCCAGCAGGGGGCCCACTCCTACGAGCAGTACTTC. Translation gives CASQQGAHSYEQYF.

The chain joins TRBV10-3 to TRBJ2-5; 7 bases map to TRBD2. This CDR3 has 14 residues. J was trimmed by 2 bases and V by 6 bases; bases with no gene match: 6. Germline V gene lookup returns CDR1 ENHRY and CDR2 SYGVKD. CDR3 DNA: TGTGCCATCAGACCCACTAGCGCTCAAGAGACCCAGTACTTC. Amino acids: CAIRPTSAQETQYF.

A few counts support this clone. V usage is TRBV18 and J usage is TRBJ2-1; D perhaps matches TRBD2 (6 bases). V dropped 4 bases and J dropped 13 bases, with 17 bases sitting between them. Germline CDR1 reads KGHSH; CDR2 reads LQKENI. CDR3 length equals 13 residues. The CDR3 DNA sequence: TGTGCCAGCTCACGGGAACGGGACTTTATCCAGTTCTTC. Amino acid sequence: CASSRERDFIQFF. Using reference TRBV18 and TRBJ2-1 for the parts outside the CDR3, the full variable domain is NAGVMQNPRHLVRRRGQEARLRCSPMKGHSHVYWYRQLPEEGLKFMVYLQKENIIDESGMPKERFSAEFPKEGPSILRIQQVVRGDSAAYFCASSRERDFIQFFGPGTRLTVL.

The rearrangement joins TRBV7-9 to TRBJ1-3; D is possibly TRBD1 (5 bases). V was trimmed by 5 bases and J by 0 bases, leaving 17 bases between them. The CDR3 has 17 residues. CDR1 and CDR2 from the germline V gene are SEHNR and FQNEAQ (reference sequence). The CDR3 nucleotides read TGTGCCAGCAGCCCACCTTACAGGTTGAGCTCTGGAAACACCATATATTTT. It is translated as CASSPPYRLSSGNTIYF.